The T cell receptor (beta chain) under discussion was sequenced for a study of blood T cell repertoires in COVID-19. For the study at large: Samples representing acute and convalescent COVID-19 were sourced from the United States, Italy and Spain. PBMCs, B-cell-depleted T cells, or T cells provided the cDNA or gDNA that made up the material.

Original processing methods: Nucleated cell number was recorded as an estimate derived from reference gene primer amplification. Sequenced by immunoSEQ multiplex PCR; TCRdb stores in-frame clones only, minus some. Clone size and the V and J calls come from that table; the DNA yielded D and trimming. The table records around 69,000 clones, 89% of them present only once. Per germline, CDR1 WNHNN and CDR2 SYGVQD (reference sequence). The CDR3 has 14 amino acids. The V end lost 0 bases, the J end lost 2 bases, and 6 bases lay between the germline ends. The chain has TRBV10-1 and TRBJ2-3, with no clear D. The sequenced sample consisted of peripheral blood. The source is a woman in her fifties or sixties with active COVID-19. The CDR3 here is CASSESVVTDTQYF. The CDR3 nucleotides are TGCGCCAGCAGTGAGTCTGTCGTCACAGATACGCAGTATTTT.